This TCR beta chain derives from a study of blood T cell repertoires in COVID-19. Clinical history as reported by participants underpinned cohort assignment. All recovered Cohort 3 donors got two negative PCRs, got clearance, or saw symptom resolution. In the original workflow: Nucleated cell number was recorded as an estimate derived from reference gene primer amplification. Profiling relied on immunoSEQ multiplex PCR, and the TCRdb table lists in-frame clones only, not all of them. V and J calls plus clone size are reproduced from that table; the DNA served to infer D and trimming. The sample yields 150,000 to 200,000 clones, about 88% seen once. Germline loops: CDR1 MNHEY, CDR2 SVGAGI. Trimming removed 6 bases from V and 7 bases from J, with 12 bases in between. The CDR3 consists of 13 residues.

The sequence derives from a woman aged 45-59 years who had recovered from COVID-19. The rearrangement uses TRBV6-5 and TRBJ2-2; weak D call: TRBD1 (5 bases). The sample consisted of PBMCs or T cells enriched from blood (not recorded which). CDR3: CASSSRVDGELFF. The CDR3 coding sequence is TGTGCCAGCAGCTCCAGGGTTGACGGGGAGCTGTTTTTT.